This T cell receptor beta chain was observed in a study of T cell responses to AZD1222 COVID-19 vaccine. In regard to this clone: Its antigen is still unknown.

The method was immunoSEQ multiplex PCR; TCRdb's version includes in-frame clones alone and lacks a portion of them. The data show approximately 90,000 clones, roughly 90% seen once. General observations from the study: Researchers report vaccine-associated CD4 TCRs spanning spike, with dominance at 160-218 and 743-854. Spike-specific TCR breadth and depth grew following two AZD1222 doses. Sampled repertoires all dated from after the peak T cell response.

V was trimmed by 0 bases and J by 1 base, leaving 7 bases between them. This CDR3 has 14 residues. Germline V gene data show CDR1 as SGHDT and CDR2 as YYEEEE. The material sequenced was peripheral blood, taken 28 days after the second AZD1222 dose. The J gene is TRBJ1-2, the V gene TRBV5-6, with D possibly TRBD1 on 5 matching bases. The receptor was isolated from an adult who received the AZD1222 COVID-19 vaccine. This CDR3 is CASSLGRVNYGYTF. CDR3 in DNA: TGTGCCAGCAGCTTGGGCAGGGTTAACTATGGCTACACCTTC.